One and the same sample provided the 14 T cell receptor beta chains below, sequenced in a study of T-cell memory formation after mild COVID-19 (dated by TCRdb to about 2021). The library relied on 5' RACE. Sequencing was performed on an Illumina NovaSeq 6000. TCRdb ran its own pipeline on the public reads, namely fastp trimming at Q25 and MiXCR clone calling, and kept in-frame beta chains. Rows with one shared CDR3 protein collapse into an entry with the most common genes and DNA. Within this sample are 350,000 to 450,000 distinct CDR3 sequences, with 20% of them counted one time only. The leading ten clones occupy 8.4% of the sample. Sequencing was performed on PBMCs or a T cell subset sorted from them (not recorded which). All receptors derive from an adult woman who had mild COVID-19 (a few samples of this study predate the infection). The sample titles of this study are shuffled in the database, so cell type and time point are left out; the donor was told from shared clones.

The V gene is TRBV7-9, the J gene TRBJ2-5, with TRBD2 identical over 7 bases. Germline V gives CDR1 SEHNR, CDR2 FQNEAQ (reference sequence). V shed 4 bases and J 5 bases; nucleotides not matched to a gene: 10. This CDR3 has 15 residues. The CDR3 DNA reads TGTGCCAGCAGCTCCTTAGGGAGGGCGACGGAGACCCAGTACTTC. Encoded protein: CASSSLGRATETQYF.

This clonotype turned up a few times. The chain has TRBV6-1 and TRBJ2-5, with D tentatively TRBD1 (5 bases). The CDR3 runs to 15 residues. CDR1 is MNHNS, CDR2 SASEGT, per germline. Trimming took off 6 bases at V and 2 bases at J, with 16 bases between the two ends. The CDR3 bases are TGTGCCAGCAGAGGCAGGACACCTAAGCAAGAGACCCAGTACTTC. It yields the protein CASRGRTPKQETQYF.

The chain links TRBV9 to TRBJ1-2; 7 bases map to TRBD1. Germline CDR1 is SGDLS and CDR2 is YYNGEE. The V gene end was trimmed by 2 bases and the J gene end by 3 bases; junction bases not matched to a gene: 10. The CDR3 loop spans 16 amino acids. CDR3 DNA sequence: TGTGCCAGCAGCGTTAAAAAAGGGGGCGCGGACTATGGCTACACCTTC. Its protein product is CASSVKKGGADYGYTF.

The chain joins TRBV5-1 to TRBJ2-1, with 7 positions matching TRBD1. This CDR3 region has 14 residues. Per germline, CDR1 SGHRS and CDR2 YFSETQ. After removal of 7 bases from V and 9 bases from J, the junction contained 13 bases not matched to a gene. Written as DNA, the CDR3 is TGCGCCAGCGGGGACAGAAACGGTTGGGTTGAGCAGTTCTTC. Encoded protein: CASGDRNGWVEQFF.

This clonotype was recorded many times. CDR3 in DNA: TGTGCCAGCAGTTTCCCCGGACAGCCCCAGCATTTT. Translating it yields CASSFPGQPQHF. J is TRBJ1-5 and V is TRBV12-3 or TRBV12-4; no clear D gene. Trimming stripped 3 bases from V and 7 bases from J, with 7 bases between. The CDR3 spans 12 residues.

This clonotype was detected only a few times. This sequence joins TRBV5-1 and TRBJ2-5; 11 nucleotides agree with TRBD2. V gave up 3 bases and J gave up 0 bases; unmatched junction bases: 7. The germline CDR1 and CDR2 sequences are SGHRS and YFSETQ. The CDR3 is 17 residues long. DNA of the CDR3: TGCGCCAGCAGCTCGGCGCGGACTAGCGGGTACCAAGAGACCCAGTACTTC. Translation: CASSSARTSGYQETQYF.

J is TRBJ2-7 and V is TRBV30; the D gene is possibly TRBD2 (6 bases). Trimming took off 5 bases at V and 9 bases at J, with 23 bases between the two ends. The CDR3 length is 14 residues. Germline assignment: CDR1 GTSNPN and CDR2 SVGIG (reference sequence). The CDR3 is CAWGVGTPIAGQYF. The DNA of the CDR3 is TGTGCCTGGGGGGTGGGGACTCCGATCGCCGGGCAGTACTTC. Combining the CDR3 with reference TRBV30 and TRBJ2-7 gives the whole variable domain SQTIHQWPATLVQPVGSPLSLECTVEGTSNPNLYWYRQAAGRGLQLLFYSVGIGQISSEVPQNLSASRPQDRQFILSSKKLLLSDSGFYLCAWGVGTPIAGQYFGPGTRLTVT.

This clonotype was recorded a few times. The rearrangement uses TRBV7-2 and TRBJ2-1; 10 bases agree with TRBD1. CDR3 length: 16 amino acids. Trimming cost V 2 bases and J 6 bases; bases outside gene matches: 7. Germline V gives CDR1 SGHTA, CDR2 FQGNSA. The CDR3 sequence is CASSLKGTGAPNEQFF. For the CDR3, the DNA is TGTGCCAGCAGCTTAAAGGGGACAGGGGCACCCAATGAGCAGTTCTTC.

The rearrangement joins TRBV20-1 to TRBJ2-1; 14 nucleotides align to TRBD2. Germline CDR1 is DFQATT and CDR2 is SNEGSKA (reference sequence). V shed 6 bases and J 4 bases; nucleotides not matched to a gene: 8. The CDR3 has 16 residues. CDR3 region: CSAARTSGGTYNEQFF. The DNA of the CDR3 is TGCAGTGCCGCCCGGACTAGCGGGGGGACGTACAATGAGCAGTTCTTC.

The chain employs TRBV3-1 and TRBJ1-2, with D possibly TRBD1 on 5 matching bases. CDR1 and CDR2 (germline): LGHDT, YNNKEL (reference sequence). The CDR3 contains 14 residues. The V end lost 2 bases, the J end lost 4 bases, and 11 bases lay between the germline ends. The CDR3 DNA reads TGTGCCAGCAGCCAACCCAGGGCCCCCTATGGCTACACCTTC. It specifies CASSQPRAPYGYTF.

This clonotype was seen at least ten times. A read error may produce the germline difference seen at one junction end. This chain joins TRBV3-1 and TRBJ2-5; 9 bases are a match to TRBD2. The CDR3 extends over 13 amino acids. Per the germline V gene, CDR1 is LGHDT and CDR2 is YNNKEL (reference sequence). The CDR3 spells CASSQGGSGTSLF. The CDR3 DNA follows: TGTGCCAGCAGCCAAGGGGGGTCCGGGACTAGCCTGTTC.

In its sample, this clonotype was seen a few times. The chain is built from TRBV9 and TRBJ2-1; D may match TRBD1 or TRBD2 (6 bases each). V was trimmed by 2 bases and J by 4 bases, leaving 13 bases between them. CDR3 length: 15 amino acids. Germline loops: CDR1 SGDLS, CDR2 YYNGEE. CDR3 in amino acids: CASSVGGPGYNEQFF. In DNA form, the CDR3 reads TGTGCCAGCAGCGTTGGGGGGCCGGGATACAATGAGCAGTTCTTC.

The CDR3 protein is CASSSRTQAYEQYF. As DNA, the CDR3 is TGTGCCAGCAGCTCCCGGACGCAAGCCTACGAGCAGTACTTC. The V gene is TRBV5-5, the J gene TRBJ2-7; D remains ambiguous. V was trimmed by 3 bases and J by 2 bases, leaving 12 bases between them. Germline CDR1 and CDR2: SGHKS and YYEKEE (reference sequence). CDR3 length: 14 residues.

This clonotype turned up a few times. V is TRBV7-2 and J is TRBJ2-5, with D possibly TRBD1 on 5 matching bases. V was pared by 6 bases and J by 5 bases, with 13 bases between. This CDR3 contains 13 residues. CDR1 is SGHTA, CDR2 FQGNSA, per germline. In DNA form, the CDR3 reads TGTGCCAGCAGGGCAGGGTTTCGGGAGACCCAGTACTTC. It yields the protein CASRAGFRETQYF.